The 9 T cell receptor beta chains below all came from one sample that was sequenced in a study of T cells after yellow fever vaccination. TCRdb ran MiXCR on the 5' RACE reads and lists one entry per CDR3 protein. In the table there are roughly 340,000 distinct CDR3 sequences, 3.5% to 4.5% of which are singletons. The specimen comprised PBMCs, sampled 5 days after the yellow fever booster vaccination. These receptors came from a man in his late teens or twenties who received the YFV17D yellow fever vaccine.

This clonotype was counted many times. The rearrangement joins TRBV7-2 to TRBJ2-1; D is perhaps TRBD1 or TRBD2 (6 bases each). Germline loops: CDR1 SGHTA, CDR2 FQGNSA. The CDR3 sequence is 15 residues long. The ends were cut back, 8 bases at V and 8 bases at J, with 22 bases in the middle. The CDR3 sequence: CASLREWGAPDEQFF. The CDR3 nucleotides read TGTGCCAGCTTAAGAGAATGGGGGGCCCCGGATGAGCAGTTCTTC.

The CDR3 nucleotides are TGCGCCAGCAGCTTGGGCAAAGAGAAGACCCAGTACTTC. As protein: CASSLGKEKTQYF. V is TRBV5-1 and J is TRBJ2-5; D remains unclear. CDR1 and CDR2 (germline): SGHRS, YFSETQ. The CDR3 loop spans 13 amino acids. Trimming cost V 0 bases and J 6 bases, with 9 bases left between them.

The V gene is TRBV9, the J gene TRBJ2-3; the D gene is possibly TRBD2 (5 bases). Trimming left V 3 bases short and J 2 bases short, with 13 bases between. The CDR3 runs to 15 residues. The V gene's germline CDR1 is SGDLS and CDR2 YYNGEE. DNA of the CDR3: TGTGCCAGCAGCGCCCGAGGGCTGCTCACAGATACGCAGTATTTT. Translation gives CASSARGLLTDTQYF. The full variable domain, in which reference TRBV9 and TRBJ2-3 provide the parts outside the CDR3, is DSGVTQTPKHLITATGQRVTLRCSPRSGDLSVYWYQQSLDQGLQFLIQYYNGEERAKGNILERFSAQQFPDLHSELNLSSLELGDSALYFCASSARGLLTDTQYFGPGTRLTVL.

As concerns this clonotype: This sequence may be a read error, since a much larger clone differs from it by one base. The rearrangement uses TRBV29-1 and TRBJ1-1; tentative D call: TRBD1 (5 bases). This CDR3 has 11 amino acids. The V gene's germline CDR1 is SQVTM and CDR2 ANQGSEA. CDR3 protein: CSVAGYTEAYF. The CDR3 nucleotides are TGCAGCGTTGCAGGGTACACTGAAGCTTACTTT.

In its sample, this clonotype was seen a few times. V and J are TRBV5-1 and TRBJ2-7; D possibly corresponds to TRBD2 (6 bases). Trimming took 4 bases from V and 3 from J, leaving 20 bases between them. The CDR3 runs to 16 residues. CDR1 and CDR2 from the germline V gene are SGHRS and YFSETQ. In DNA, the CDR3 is TGCGCCAGCAGCCGGGAGAACGGGCTAGCCAACTACGAGCAGTACTTC. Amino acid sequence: CASSRENGLANYEQYF.

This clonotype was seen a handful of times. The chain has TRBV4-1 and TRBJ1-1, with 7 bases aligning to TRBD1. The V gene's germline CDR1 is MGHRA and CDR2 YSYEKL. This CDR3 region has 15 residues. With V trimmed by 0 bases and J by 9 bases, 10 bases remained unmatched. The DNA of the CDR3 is TGCGCCAGCAGCCAAGACGGGACAGCCAAGAGTCAAGCTTTCTTT. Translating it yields CASSQDGTAKSQAFF.

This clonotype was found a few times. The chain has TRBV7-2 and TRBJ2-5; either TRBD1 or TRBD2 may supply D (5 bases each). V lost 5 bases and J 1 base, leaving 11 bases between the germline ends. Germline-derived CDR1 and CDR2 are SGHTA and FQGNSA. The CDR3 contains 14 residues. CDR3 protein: CASSPGDGQETQYF. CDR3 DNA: TGTGCCAGCAGCCCCGGGGACGGCCAAGAGACCCAGTACTTC.

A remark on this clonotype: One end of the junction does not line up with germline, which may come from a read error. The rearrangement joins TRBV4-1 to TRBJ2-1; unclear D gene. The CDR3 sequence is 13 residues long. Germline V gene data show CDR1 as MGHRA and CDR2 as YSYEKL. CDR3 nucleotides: TGCGCCAGCAGCCACTATACCGCCGGTGAGCAGTTTTTC. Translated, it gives CASSHYTAGEQFF.

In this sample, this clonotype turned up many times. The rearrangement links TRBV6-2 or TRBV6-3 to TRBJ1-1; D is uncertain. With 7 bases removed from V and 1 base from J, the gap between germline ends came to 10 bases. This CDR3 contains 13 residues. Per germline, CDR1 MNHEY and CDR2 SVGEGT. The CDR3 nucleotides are TGTGCCAGCATCTCTTCACGGAACACTGAAGCTTTCTTT. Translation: CASISSRNTEAFF.